The clone carrying this T cell receptor beta chain has only a few counts. This entry is derived from a study of blood T cell repertoires in COVID-19. Overall study: The study drew acute and convalescent COVID-19 samples from the United States, Italy and Spain.

V was clipped by 3 bases and J by 8 bases, with 16 bases between them. From germline, CDR1 is SNHLY and CDR2 FYNNEI. The CDR3 is 14 amino acids. Study members were between about 18 and 95 years old and lived in 24 US regions. Donors in Cohort 3 counted as recovered after two negative PCRs, clearance, or symptom resolution. Authors' data handling: Researchers report that nucleated cell counts were estimated from reference gene primer amplification. Data came from immunoSEQ multiplex PCR; TCRdb stores just in-frame clones and leaves some out. V and J calls plus clone size are reproduced from that table; the DNA served to infer D and trimming. This sample has just over 300,000 clones, with over 75% found just once.

This chain joins TRBV2 and TRBJ1-2; the D gene is possibly TRBD1 (6 bases). This TCR came from a man aged 25-40 years who had recovered from COVID-19. Sequenced sample: PBMCs or T cells enriched from blood (not recorded which). The CDR3 region has the DNA TGTGCCAGCAGTGATGAGGGACAAGGAGTCGGCTACACCTTC. It translates to CASSDEGQGVGYTF.